The rows below give T cell receptor beta chains drawn from one sample of a study of OX40 agonist ivuxolimab in advanced cancers. Some clones are missing from TCRdb's copy, which holds only in-frame ones; the method was immunoSEQ multiplex PCR. The table shows under 95,000 clones, with 86% occurring only once. The sample was CD4+ or CD8+ T cells sorted from blood, taken in a trial of the OX40 agonist ivuxolimab. All receptors come from an adult with an advanced solid tumor such as melanoma, head and neck, liver or kidney cancer. CDR3s include the opening cysteine and the closing phenylalanine or tryptophan. The D gene is left open where the match is weak. Part of the rows lack a size; the others show once, few, many or a class for expanded clones.

abundance: -
j_gene: TRBJ1-6
d_gene: -
v_gene: TRBV4-1
CDR3aa: CASSRETGNSPLHF
CDR3nt: TGCGCCAGCAGCCGAGAGACCGGGAATTCACCCCTCCACTTT

abundance: -
j_gene: TRBJ2-2
d_gene: -
v_gene: TRBV18
CDR3aa: CASSPRAAARSGELFF
CDR3nt: TGTGCCAGCTCACCCCGGGCAGCCGCCCGTTCCGGGGAGCTGTTTTTT

abundance: -
j_gene: TRBJ2-5
d_gene: TRBD2
v_gene: TRBV9
CDR3aa: CASSVGPPGLAGAGETQYF
CDR3nt: TGTGCCAGCAGCGTAGGTCCGCCCGGACTAGCGGGGGCCGGGGAGACCCAGTACTTC

abundance: -
j_gene: TRBJ2-1
d_gene: -
v_gene: TRBV11-2
CDR3aa: CASSLSSLHNEQFF
CDR3nt: TGTGCCAGCAGCTTATCTAGCCTACACAATGAGCAGTTCTTC

abundance: few
j_gene: TRBJ2-2
d_gene: -
v_gene: TRBV9
CDR3aa: CASSPQGTGELFF
CDR3nt: TGTGCCAGCAGCCCACAGGGCACCGGGGAGCTGTTTTTT

abundance: -
j_gene: TRBJ1-6
d_gene: -
v_gene: TRBV7-9
CDR3aa: CASSLPRGGSYNSPLHF
CDR3nt: TGCGCCAGCAGCTTACCCCGCGGGGGGTCCTATAATTCACCCCTCCACTTT

abundance: once
j_gene: TRBJ2-1
d_gene: -
v_gene: TRBV6-5
CDR3aa: CASSYSRPYRGDEQFF
CDR3nt: TGTGCCAGCAGTTACTCGCGCCCTTACCGTGGGGATGAGCAGTTCTTC

abundance: -
j_gene: TRBJ2-7
d_gene: TRBD1
v_gene: TRBV7-6
CDR3aa: CASSRQGYEQYF
CDR3nt: TGTGCCAGCAGCAGACAGGGTTACGAGCAGTACTTC

abundance: -
j_gene: TRBJ1-4
d_gene: -
v_gene: TRBV28
CDR3aa: CASRTTGAANEKLFF
CDR3nt: TGTGCCAGCAGGACTACCGGGGCCGCTAATGAAAAACTGTTTTTT

abundance: -
j_gene: TRBJ1-4
d_gene: -
v_gene: TRBV11-2
CDR3aa: CASSLDRGGEKLFF
CDR3nt: TGTGCCAGCAGCTTAGATCGAGGGGGAGAAAAACTGTTTTTT